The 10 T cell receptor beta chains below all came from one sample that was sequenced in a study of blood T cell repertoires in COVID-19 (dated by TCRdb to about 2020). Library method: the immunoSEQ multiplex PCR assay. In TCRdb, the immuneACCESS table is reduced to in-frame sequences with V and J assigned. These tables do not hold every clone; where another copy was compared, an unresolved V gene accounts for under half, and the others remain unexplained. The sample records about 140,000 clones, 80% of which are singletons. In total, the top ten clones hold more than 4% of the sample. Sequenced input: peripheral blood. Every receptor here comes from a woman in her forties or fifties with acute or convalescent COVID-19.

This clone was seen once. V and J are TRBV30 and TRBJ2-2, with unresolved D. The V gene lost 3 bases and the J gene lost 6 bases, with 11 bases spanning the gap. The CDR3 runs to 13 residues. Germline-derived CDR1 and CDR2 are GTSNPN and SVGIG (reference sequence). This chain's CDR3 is CAWRLDEAGELFF. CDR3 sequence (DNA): TGTGCCTGGAGACTCGACGAGGCCGGGGAGCTGTTTTTT.

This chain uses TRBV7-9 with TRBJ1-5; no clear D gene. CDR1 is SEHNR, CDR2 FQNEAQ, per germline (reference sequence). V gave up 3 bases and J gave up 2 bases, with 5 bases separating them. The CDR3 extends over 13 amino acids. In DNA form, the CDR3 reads TGTGCCAGCAGCTTCCAGGGCAATCAGCCCCAGCATTTT. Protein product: CASSFQGNQPQHF.

Here the CDR3 DNA reads TGTGCCAGCAGTGACTACGACAGGGCCTATGGCTACACCTTC. Protein product: CASSDYDRAYGYTF. V gene TRBV25-1 combines with J gene TRBJ1-2; 7 bases agree with TRBD1. With V trimmed by 3 bases and J by 4 bases, 5 bases remained unmatched. Germline V gives CDR1 MGHDK, CDR2 SYGVNS. This CDR3 has 14 amino acids.

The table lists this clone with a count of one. CDR3 amino acids: CASSPPGVSAGNQPQHF. The CDR3 DNA follows: TGTGCCAGCTCACCACCAGGGGTATCTGCGGGCAATCAGCCCCAGCATTTT. The chain uses TRBV18 and TRBJ1-5; D perhaps matches TRBD1 (5 bases). Germline CDR1 and CDR2: KGHSH and LQKENI. V was cut by 0 bases and J by 2 bases, with 14 bases left in between. The CDR3 loop spans 17 amino acids.

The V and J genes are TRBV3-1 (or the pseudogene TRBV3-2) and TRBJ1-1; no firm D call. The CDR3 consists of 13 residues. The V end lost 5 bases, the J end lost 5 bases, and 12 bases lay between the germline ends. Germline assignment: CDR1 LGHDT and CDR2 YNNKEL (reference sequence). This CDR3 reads CASSSRGLTEAFF. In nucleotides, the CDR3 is TGTGCCAGCAGCTCACGCGGTTTGACTGAAGCTTTCTTT.

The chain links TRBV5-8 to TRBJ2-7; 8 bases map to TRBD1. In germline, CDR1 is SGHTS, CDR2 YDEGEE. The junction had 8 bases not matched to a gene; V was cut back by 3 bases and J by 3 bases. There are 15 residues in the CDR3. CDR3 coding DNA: TGTGCCAGCAGCTACCGCCGGGACAGGAGCTACGAGCAGTACTTC. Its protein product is CASSYRRDRSYEQYF.

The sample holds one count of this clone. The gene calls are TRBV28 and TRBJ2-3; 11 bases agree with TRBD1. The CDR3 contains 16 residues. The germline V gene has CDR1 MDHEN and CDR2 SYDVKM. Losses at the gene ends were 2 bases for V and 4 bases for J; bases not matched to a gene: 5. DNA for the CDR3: TGTGCCAGCAGTTTAGGACAGGGGGCGTCAGCAGATACGCAGTATTTT. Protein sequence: CASSLGQGASADTQYF.

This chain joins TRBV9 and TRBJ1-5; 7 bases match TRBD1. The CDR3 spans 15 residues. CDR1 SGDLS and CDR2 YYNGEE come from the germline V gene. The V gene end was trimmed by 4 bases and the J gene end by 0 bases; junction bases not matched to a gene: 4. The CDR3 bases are TGTGCCAGCAGCATTACAGGGGATAGCAATCAGCCCCAGCATTTT. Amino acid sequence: CASSITGDSNQPQHF. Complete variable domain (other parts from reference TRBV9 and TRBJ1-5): DSGVTQTPKHLITATGQRVTLRCSPRSGDLSVYWYQQSLDQGLQFLIQYYNGEERAKGNILERFSAQQFPDLHSELNLSSLELGDSALYFCASSITGDSNQPQHFGDGTRLSIL.

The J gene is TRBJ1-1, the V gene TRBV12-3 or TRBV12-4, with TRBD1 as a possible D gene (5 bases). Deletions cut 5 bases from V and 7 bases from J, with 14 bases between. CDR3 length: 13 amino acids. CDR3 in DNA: TGTGCCAGCAGTGGGGGGTTCGTCATTGAAGCTTTCTTT. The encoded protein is CASSGGFVIEAFF.

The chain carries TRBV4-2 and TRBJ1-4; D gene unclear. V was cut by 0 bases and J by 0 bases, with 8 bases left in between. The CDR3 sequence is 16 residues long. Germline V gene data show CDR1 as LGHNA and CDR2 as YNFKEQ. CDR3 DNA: TGTGCCAGCAGCCAAGATCCGTTTGCAACTAATGAAAAACTGTTTTTT. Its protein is CASSQDPFATNEKLFF.